Following are 5 T cell receptor beta chains from one sample sequenced in a study of T cell responses to AZD1222 COVID-19 vaccine. Sequenced by immunoSEQ multiplex PCR; TCRdb stores in-frame clones only, minus some. The data contain more than 150,000 clones, 88% of them singletons. The sequences come from peripheral blood, collected on day 0 of AZD1222 vaccination. Source of these receptors: an adult in good health.

The rearrangement uses TRBV9 and TRBJ2-7; D is possibly TRBD1 (6 bases). The CDR3 sequence is 15 residues long. CDR1 is SGDLS, CDR2 YYNGEE, per germline. With 3 bases removed from V and 7 bases from J, the gap between germline ends came to 20 bases. CDR3 in DNA: TGTGCCAGCAGCGACGACAGGAACGGGATTGGGGAGCAGTACTTC. It encodes CASSDDRNGIGEQYF.

The gene calls are TRBV2 and TRBJ2-2, with D perhaps TRBD1 or TRBD2 (6 bases each). CDR1 is SNHLY, CDR2 FYNNEI, per germline. The CDR3 totals 16 residues. V was cut by 2 bases and J by 2 bases, with 12 bases left in between. The CDR3 DNA follows: TGTGCCAGCAGTGAAAATGGGGGGCGAAACACCGGGGAGCTGTTTTTT. Its translation is CASSENGGRNTGELFF.

The rearrangement joins TRBV5-1 to TRBJ1-3; 8 bases map to TRBD1. The CDR3 extends over 20 amino acids. Germline CDR1 is SGHRS and CDR2 is YFSETQ. The V gene end was trimmed by 4 bases and the J gene end by 0 bases; junction bases not matched to a gene: 18. For the CDR3, the DNA is TGCGCCAGCAGCCTCGAGGACAGGGCTATCTTTTGGAGCTCTGGAAACACCATATATTTT. The encoded protein is CASSLEDRAIFWSSGNTIYF.

V usage is TRBV12-3 or TRBV12-4 and J usage is TRBJ1-5, with D possibly TRBD1 on 5 matching bases. V lost 5 bases and J lost 6, with 11 bases in between. The length of the CDR3 is 13 residues. This chain's CDR3 is CASSPVGGQPQHF. The CDR3 DNA reads TGTGCCAGCAGTCCCGTCGGGGGTCAGCCCCAGCATTTT.

The rearrangement uses TRBV7-2 and TRBJ1-2; D possibly corresponds to TRBD1 (5 bases). The germline V gene has CDR1 SGHTA and CDR2 FQGNSA. The CDR3 totals 15 residues. Trimming removed 7 bases from V and 8 bases from J, with 23 bases in between. CDR3 DNA: TGTGCCAGCACCCTCGAGCTTACGGGGGTCGAGGGCTACACCTTC. Residues: CASTLELTGVEGYTF.